This T cell receptor (beta chain) appears in the sequencing data of a study of CD8+ T cells in alopecia areata. About the study: It was oral tofacitinib, at 5 to 10 mg twice daily, that treated patients received. Severity among treated patients was scored by the percentage of scalp area affected. Study-wide results and caveats: Persistence of many expanded lesional clones was seen in scalp and blood during tofacitinib.

On this clone: As yet, its antigen is unknown.

After isolation, RNA underwent reverse transcription to generate cDNA as the sequencing template. Produced via immunoSEQ multiplex PCR; TCRdb's table is partial and in-frame only. The sample yields approximately 200,000 clones, about three fifths seen once. Specified treatment: oral pan-JAK inhibitor, 5-10 mg twice daily. Alopecia areata patients had lesional scalp punch biopsies and peripheral blood taken from them. Trimming shortened V by 5 bases and J by 2 bases, and 16 bases separated the two germline ends. Germline V gene sequence: CDR1 MGHRA, CDR2 YSYEKL. The CDR3 totals 17 residues. The chain employs TRBV4-1 and TRBJ2-6, with unresolved D. The source material was CD4+ T cells sorted from blood, sampled at week 4, from a patient treated with tofacitinib. The sequence derives from a human donor with alopecia areata. CDR3 loop: CASSSSVLGAGANVLTF. CDR3 coding DNA: TGCGCCAGCAGCTCATCCGTATTAGGTGCTGGGGCCAACGTCCTGACTTTC.